This entry lists 8 T cell receptor beta chains sequenced from one sample in a study of long-term antiretroviral therapy in people with HIV. The authors ran the immunoSEQ assay, v3.0, at survey level. Profiling relied on immunoSEQ multiplex PCR, and the TCRdb table lists in-frame clones only, not all of them. Found here are approximately 18,000 clones, 91% of them singletons; the top ten hold approximately 10%. This specimen was unsorted PBMCs, taken 3 years after starting antiretroviral therapy. These receptors all stem from a man aged 45 to 65 with HIV.

The J gene is TRBJ1-4, the V gene TRBV30; TRBD1 matches at 9 bases. Germline CDR1 GTSNPN, CDR2 SVGIG (reference sequence). This CDR3 is 13 amino acids long. The V gene end was trimmed by 6 bases and the J gene end by 7 bases; junction bases not matched to a gene: 6. The CDR3 sequence is CACRTGAGEKLFF. The CDR3 DNA is TGTGCCTGCCGGACAGGGGCGGGTGAAAAACTGTTTTTT.

The rearrangement joins TRBV5-1 to TRBJ1-2; 7 bases are shared with TRBD1. Germline V gene sequence: CDR1 SGHRS, CDR2 YFSETQ. The CDR3 contains 13 residues. The J segment lost 8 bases and the V segment lost 4 bases, leaving 8 bases of the junction unmatched. CDR3 region: CASSPTGEEGYTF. The DNA for the CDR3 is TGCGCCAGCAGCCCCACAGGGGAGGAGGGCTACACCTTC. Variable domain in full (rest from reference TRBV5-1 and TRBJ1-2): KAGVTQTPRYLIKTRGQQVTLSCSPISGHRSVSWYQQTPGQGLQFLFEYFSETQRNKGNFPGRFSGRQFSNSRSEMNVSTLELGDSALYLCASSPTGEEGYTFGSGTRLTVV.

The chain combines TRBV6-6 with TRBJ1-1, with 10 bases fitting TRBD1. V shed 6 bases, J shed 1 base, and the junction held 5 bases outside the gene matches. This CDR3 spans 15 amino acids. Germline lookup yields CDR1 MNHNY and CDR2 SVGAGI (reference sequence). CDR3 nucleotide sequence: TGTGCCAGCAGGGCGACAGGGGGCGAGAACACTGAAGCTTTCTTT. This sequence encodes CASRATGGENTEAFF.

The chain carries TRBV19 and TRBJ1-2; 9 bases agree with TRBD1. The germline CDR1 and CDR2 sequences are LNHDA and SQIVND (reference sequence). V lost 0 bases and J lost 2; bases outside the gene matches: 4. The CDR3 runs 16 residues. This CDR3 is CASSIDGQGKNYGYTF. The DNA for the CDR3 is TGTGCCAGTAGTATAGACGGACAGGGGAAGAACTATGGCTACACCTTC.

The V and J genes are TRBV6-5 and TRBJ2-2; D is unresolved. The length of the CDR3 is 12 residues. V was clipped by 2 bases and J by 2 bases, with 0 bases between them. CDR1 is MNHEY, CDR2 SVGAGI, per germline. CDR3 in DNA: TGTGCCAGCAGTTACAACACCGGGGAGCTGTTTTTT. Amino acid sequence: CASSYNTGELFF.

In this sample, this clone turned up a few times. This CDR3 is CASSATRDRGPGYTF. In nucleotides, the CDR3 is TGCGCCAGCAGCGCAACCCGGGACAGGGGGCCTGGCTACACCTTC. The chain recombines TRBV5-1 with TRBJ1-2, with 12 bases aligning to TRBD1. The CDR3 sequence is 15 residues long. Germline assignment: CDR1 SGHRS and CDR2 YFSETQ. Trimming took 4 bases from V and 7 from J; bases not matched to a gene: 8.

In its sample, this clone is medium-sized. The J gene is TRBJ2-3, the V gene TRBV10-1; no clear D gene. The V gene's germline CDR1 is WNHNN and CDR2 SYGVQD (reference sequence). The length of the CDR3 is 15 residues. Trimming removed 2 bases at V and 1 base at J, with 10 bases between. The CDR3 DNA follows: TGCGCCAGCAGTGAGGGCGCCTCCCGCACAGATACGCAGTATTTT. This translates into CASSEGASRTDTQYF.

The chain links TRBV19 to TRBJ1-6, with 7 bases matching TRBD1. Germline lookup yields CDR1 LNHDA and CDR2 SQIVND (reference sequence). This CDR3 has 14 amino acids. Trimming took 7 bases from V and 8 from J; bases not matched to a gene: 8. The CDR3 DNA reads as TGTGCCAGTACCCTGACAGGGAGGGATTCACCCCTCCACTTT. Amino acids: CASTLTGRDSPLHF.